This T cell receptor beta chain comes out of a study of T-cell memory formation after mild COVID-19. Study findings and constraints: Contracting clones from day 15 to 85 had balanced CD4/CD8; later expanders favoured CD4+. That cross-reactive memory joined was suggested by some responding clones appearing in pre-infection memory. For contracting clones, CD4+ ones sat mainly in CM and EM, CD8+ in EMRA.

In the case of this clonotype: Antigen: not known.

MiXCR, run by TCRdb on the 5' RACE reads, gives a single entry per CDR3 protein. The data show fewer than 350,000 distinct CDR3 sequences, 8% to 9% seen once. Sequencing was performed on PBMCs or a T cell subset sorted from them (not recorded which). The TCR originated in a man aged 18 to 29 who had mild COVID-19 (a few samples of this study predate the infection). Cell type and time point are not known.

CDR3 loop: CSAAEGAYEQYF. CDR3 nucleotide sequence: TGCAGTGCCGCCGAAGGGGCCTACGAGCAGTACTTC. This chain uses TRBV20-1 with TRBJ2-7; D may be TRBD1 (5 bases). The CDR3 sequence is 12 residues long. V was pared by 6 bases and J by 2 bases, with 11 bases between. Germline loops: CDR1 DFQATT, CDR2 SNEGSKA (reference sequence).